This T cell receptor beta chain was obtained from a study of blood T cell repertoires in COVID-19 (TCRdb year 2020). Background on the whole study: Collaborator samples came from the United States, Italy and Spain and covered acute and convalescent phases of COVID-19. The dataset comprised deeply sampled blood TCRbeta repertoires from subjects exposed to, actively infected with, or recovered from COVID-19. The material from the prospective study consisted of cDNA or gDNA derived from T cells, B-cell-depleted T cells, or PBMCs. A de-identified subject ID, COVID-19 status, age in years and sex were almost always included in the sample metadata. HLA class I and class II types, where available, came from metadata supplied by the sample provider rather than from assay-based typing. The samples were drawn from two sources: the first 160 participants of the ongoing ImmuneRACE study, and 1,200 or so subjects contributed by 6 global collaborators. The repertoires were released in a freely available public database intended as a resource for research on the immune response to SARS-CoV-2. General findings and caveats noted by the study authors: The amount of clinical and demographic metadata varied by source and participant and was provided uncurated.

The CDR3 has 15 amino acids, counting the end cysteine and phenylalanine. This entry keeps only the CDR3 DNA: 45 bases, framed from base 1. The germline V gene sets CDR1 to SNHLY and CDR2 to FYNNEI. Here V drops 6 bases and J drops 1 base, and the junction holds 4 bases not matched to any gene. The immunoSEQ Assay, a bias-controlled multiplex PCR, was used to amplify TCRbeta CDR3 regions from genomic DNA. The authors' pipeline ran thus. Nucleated cell counts per sample were estimated from amplification of reference gene primers within the assay. Sequence reads were collapsed and filtered to measure the absolute abundance of every unique TCRbeta CDR3 rearrangement. Productive Simpson clonality was computed per sample as the square root of Simpson's diversity index over productive rearrangements. TCRdb mirrors the immuneACCESS table, restricted to in-frame sequences. Some clones are absent from its copies; in checked studies, under half trace to an unresolved V gene, and the reason for the others is unknown. That table supplies the V and J calls and clone size; D and trimming were determined from the DNA. In this sample the table shows under 250,000 clones, 75% to 85% of which occur a single time. The leading ten clones occupy 5.2% of the sample.

In Seattle, one collaborating source enrolled patients while the infection was active and tracked those patients longitudinally over the course of disease. Each collaborating institution followed its own protocols to collect whole blood in K2EDTA tubes. For TCRbeta analysis, collaborators shipped samples in one of three forms: frozen whole blood, isolated PBMCs, or DNA extracted from either of those sample types. As to this clone: Its antigen remains unidentified. No quality values exist for individual bases; no much larger clone is one base distant.

The sequence came from a woman in her seventies with COVID-19, enrolled during active disease. Specimen: peripheral blood. The rearrangement joined TRBV2 to TRBJ1-4; TRBD1 matches 8 bases in the middle. The CDR3 protein is CASRQTGETNEKLFF. In nucleotides, the sequence is TGTGCCAGCAGACAGACAGGGGAAACTAATGAAAAACTGTTTTTT. Outside the CDR3, residues come from the reference TRBV2 and TRBJ1-4 proteins, so the full variable domain is: EPEVTQTPSHQVTQMGQEVILRCVPISNHLYFYWYRQILGQKVEFLVSFYNNEISEKSEIFDDQFSVERPDGSNFTLKIRSTKLEDSAMYFCASRQTGETNEKLFFGSGTQLSVL.